A selection of T cell receptor beta chains follows, all from one sample in a study of graft-versus-host responses after intestinal transplantation. The antigens of these receptors remain unknown. Clones were sequenced by immunoSEQ multiplex PCR, and TCRdb holds only the in-frame ones, with some missing. This sample has about 120,000 clones; about 93% occur once, and the top ten carry roughly 0.11%. This material consisted of unstimulated CD4+ T cells sorted from spleen or lymph node cells, taken before intestinal transplant. The receptors were gathered from a human donor who received an intestinal transplant. Each CDR3 is given with its conserved first and last residue. D genes are given only for firm matches. Size tells how often a clone was seen (once, few, many) or the class of an expanded clone, and some rows leave it out.

V gene: TRBV29-1; clone size: -; J gene: TRBJ2-2; D gene: TRBD2; CDR3 protein: CSVETSGKNTGELFF; CDR3 DNA: TGCAGCGTTGAAACTAGCGGGAAGAACACCGGGGAGCTGTTTTTT
V gene: TRBV6-5; clone size: -; J gene: TRBJ1-5; D gene: -; CDR3 protein: CASGRDGPNQPQHF; CDR3 DNA: TGTGCCAGCGGGAGGGACGGACCCAATCAGCCCCAGCATTTT
V gene: TRBV6-4; clone size: -; J gene: TRBJ2-3; D gene: TRBD2; CDR3 protein: CASRREWGADTQYF; CDR3 DNA: TGTGCCAGCAGGCGGGAGTGGGGCGCAGATACGCAGTATTTT
V gene: TRBV18; clone size: -; J gene: TRBJ2-7; D gene: TRBD1; CDR3 protein: CASSPGTGIYEQYF; CDR3 DNA: TGTGCCAGCTCACCAGGGACAGGGATCTACGAGCAGTACTTC
V gene: TRBV18; clone size: -; J gene: TRBJ2-1; D gene: -; CDR3 protein: CASSNSEDAWQFF; CDR3 DNA: TGTGCCAGCTCCAACTCGGAGGACGCATGGCAGTTCTTC
V gene: TRBV18; clone size: -; J gene: TRBJ2-1; D gene: -; CDR3 protein: CASSGTAGQNNEQFF; CDR3 DNA: TGTGCCAGCTCAGGAACGGCGGGACAAAACAATGAGCAGTTCTTC
V gene: TRBV7-9; clone size: -; J gene: TRBJ1-2; D gene: -; CDR3 protein: CASSFRAGYGYTF; CDR3 DNA: TGTGCCAGCAGCTTCAGGGCGGGCTATGGCTACACCTTC
V gene: TRBV27; clone size: -; J gene: TRBJ1-5; D gene: -; CDR3 protein: CASSLRPFNQPQHF; CDR3 DNA: TGTGCCAGCAGTTTACGGCCGTTCAATCAGCCCCAGCATTTT
V gene: TRBV6-5; clone size: -; J gene: TRBJ2-7; D gene: TRBD2; CDR3 protein: CASNPGSGGTYEQYF; CDR3 DNA: TGTGCCAGCAATCCAGGGAGCGGGGGGACCTACGAGCAGTACTTC
V gene: TRBV19; clone size: -; J gene: TRBJ1-5; D gene: TRBD1; CDR3 protein: CASTRDRGNRQPQHF; CDR3 DNA: TGTGCCAGTACCCGGGACAGGGGGAATCGTCAGCCCCAGCATTTT
V gene: TRBV18; clone size: -; J gene: TRBJ1-5; D gene: TRBD1; CDR3 protein: CASSRTGSNQPQHF; CDR3 DNA: TGTGCCAGCTCACGGACAGGGAGCAATCAGCCCCAGCATTTT
V gene: TRBV9; clone size: -; J gene: TRBJ2-1; D gene: -; CDR3 protein: CASSVSGPSYNEQFF; CDR3 DNA: TGTGCCAGCAGCGTGAGCGGCCCCTCCTACAATGAGCAGTTCTTC
V gene: TRBV7-9; clone size: -; J gene: TRBJ1-2; D gene: -; CDR3 protein: CASSPIRGQGYTF; CDR3 DNA: TGTGCCAGCAGCCCCATCCGGGGACAAGGCTACACCTTC
V gene: TRBV2; clone size: -; J gene: TRBJ1-1; D gene: -; CDR3 protein: CASRLIQGVNTEAFF; CDR3 DNA: TGTGCCAGCAGACTTATACAGGGAGTCAACACTGAAGCTTTCTTT
V gene: TRBV6-5; clone size: -; J gene: TRBJ1-2; D gene: -; CDR3 protein: CASTTGQYGYTF; CDR3 DNA: TGTGCCAGCACCACAGGGCAGTATGGCTACACCTTC
V gene: TRBV2; clone size: -; J gene: TRBJ1-1; D gene: -; CDR3 protein: CASGKGGENTEAFF; CDR3 DNA: TGTGCCAGCGGAAAGGGAGGGGAGAACACTGAAGCTTTCTTT
V gene: TRBV5-1; clone size: -; J gene: TRBJ1-3; D gene: -; CDR3 protein: CASSLSAVTNSGNTIYF; CDR3 DNA: TGCGCCAGCAGCTTGAGCGCAGTTACCAACTCTGGAAACACCATATATTTT
V gene: TRBV29-1; clone size: -; J gene: TRBJ2-1; D gene: -; CDR3 protein: CSVGTGFQWTPYNEQFF; CDR3 DNA: TGCAGCGTTGGTACGGGGTTCCAATGGACTCCCTACAATGAGCAGTTCTTC
V gene: TRBV5-1; clone size: -; J gene: TRBJ2-3; D gene: -; CDR3 protein: CASSLAWFTDTQYF; CDR3 DNA: TGCGCCAGCAGCTTGGCCTGGTTCACAGATACGCAGTATTTT
V gene: TRBV6-5; clone size: -; J gene: TRBJ2-7; D gene: TRBD1; CDR3 protein: CASSSPGQGRYEQYF; CDR3 DNA: TGTGCCAGCAGTTCCCCGGGACAGGGGAGATACGAGCAGTACTTC
V gene: TRBV5-1; clone size: -; J gene: TRBJ2-3; D gene: -; CDR3 protein: CASSYGTRGDTQYF; CDR3 DNA: TGCGCCAGCAGCTATGGGACCCGCGGAGATACGCAGTATTTT
V gene: TRBV11-2; clone size: -; J gene: TRBJ1-1; D gene: TRBD1; CDR3 protein: CASSLRVTGREDTEAFF; CDR3 DNA: TGTGCCAGCAGCTTACGTGTGACAGGGCGGGAGGACACTGAAGCTTTCTTT
V gene: TRBV18; clone size: -; J gene: TRBJ2-2; D gene: TRBD2; CDR3 protein: CASSPGGLAGGFANTGELFF; CDR3 DNA: TGTGCCAGCTCACCCGGGGGACTAGCGGGAGGCTTCGCGAACACCGGGGAGCTGTTTTTT
V gene: TRBV9; clone size: -; J gene: TRBJ2-1; D gene: -; CDR3 protein: CASSPDSLYNEQFF; CDR3 DNA: TGTGCCAGCAGCCCAGACAGTTTATACAATGAGCAGTTCTTC
V gene: TRBV7-3; clone size: -; J gene: TRBJ2-7; D gene: -; CDR3 protein: CASSLKGGPYEQYF; CDR3 DNA: TGTGCCAGCAGCTTAAAAGGGGGACCCTACGAGCAGTACTTC
V gene: TRBV27; clone size: once; J gene: TRBJ2-3; D gene: -; CDR3 protein: CASSLTPADTQYF; CDR3 DNA: TGTGCCAGCAGTTTAACGCCCGCAGATACGCAGTATTTT
V gene: TRBV6-5; clone size: -; J gene: TRBJ1-1; D gene: -; CDR3 protein: CASSYEGRLREAFF; CDR3 DNA: TGTGCCAGCAGTTACGAAGGACGCCTGCGAGAGGCTTTCTTT
V gene: TRBV28; clone size: -; J gene: TRBJ2-7; D gene: -; CDR3 protein: CASTLGTTGEQYF; CDR3 DNA: TGTGCCAGCACCCTAGGGACCACGGGCGAGCAGTACTTC
V gene: TRBV2; clone size: once; J gene: TRBJ2-3; D gene: TRBD2; CDR3 protein: CARGGSGRIDTQYF; CDR3 DNA: TGTGCCAGGGGGGGTAGCGGGAGGATAGATACGCAGTATTTT